This TCR beta chain was profiled in a study of T and B cells in COVID-19 patients (dated by TCRdb to 2019 to 2021). A note on the overall study: Using TRB and IGH repertoire sequencing of peripheral blood, the study characterized adaptive immunity in COVID-19 patients who had active infection or had recovered. An age-matched reference group of roughly 40 healthy donors negative for COVID-19 antibodies was used as the comparison for repertoire analyses. Median age was around 37 years in the recovered cohort versus roughly 70 years in the active-infection cohort. As many as 9 follow-up blood samples were collected from each patient, and in some individuals these samples spanned different disease stages. In the active-infection cohort, about 90% of the roughly 20 patients had comorbidities linked to unfavorable COVID-19 outcome. The recovered cohort included 15 to 19 patients who contributed approximately 22 samples, and most of those patients had mild to moderate COVID-19 that was managed on an outpatient basis. Critical illness requiring mechanical ventilation or ECMO was present in about 55% of the 20 patients in the active-infection cohort. A couple of patients belonged to both the recovered and active cohorts because samples were available from active disease and after recovery. The repository of TCR and BCR sequences included just under 70 time points from around 35 patients, and more than 8.3 million TCR sequences were analysed.

TRB repertoires were amplified using about 240-550 ng of genomic DNA isolated from blood. The instrument given in TCRdb is Illumina MiSeq. TRB rearrangements were amplified by multiplex PCR with BIOMED2 TRB-A/B primer pools. Illumina-compatible adapters and 7-nucleotide sample barcodes were attached to the amplicons in two consecutive PCRs. Phusion HS II polymerase was used for all library PCRs. The amplicons were purified from gel with the NucleoSpin Gel and PCR Clean-up kit, measured on Qubit, and then pooled at roughly 4 nM. The quality of the amplicon pool was checked on an Agilent 2100 Bioanalyzer prior to Illumina next-generation sequencing. The paper's data handling went like this. MiXCR 3.0.8 with the default MiXCR reference library was used to annotate TRB rearrangements. Non-productive reads and sequences with fewer than 2 reads were excluded, and each unique CDR3 nucleotide sequence counted as one clone. Clonality, diversity, richness and V-J gene usage were computed in R 3.5.1. TCR clustering by CDR3 similarity used GLIPH2, with generation probabilities calculated by OLGA. Only GLIPH2 clusters containing at least four unique TCR clonotypes present in at least three individuals were kept. The public reads were reprocessed in TCRdb via fastp at Q25 and MiXCR, keeping in-frame beta chains. One record per CDR3 amino acid sequence lists the most common genes and DNA. What appears here as the V and J calls and clone size reflects TCRdb's work, not the paper's. For this sample there are some 1,100 distinct CDR3 sequences; about a fifth appear just once. The ten largest clones represent 15% to 20% of the sample.

Broader findings and caveats from the paper: The cohort was considered too small for HLA contributions to COVID-19 susceptibility or severity to be assessed. Specific T cell subsets (CD4+/Treg/CD8+) and sorted SARS-CoV-2-responsive or tetramer+ T cells had not yet been sequenced, and these experiments were ongoing. Blood samples from mildly ill patients during symptoms and early samples from severe cases were scarce. Strongly skewed TRBV/TRBJ gene usage was reported in patients with COVID-19. The reported TCR clusters were stated to require prospective validation before clinical use. TRB repertoires were highly clonal in active COVID-19, whereas diversity and richness at recovery rose above healthy donor levels. A total of around 2,500 TCR clusters were exclusive to the recovered cohort, and approximately 31 of those clusters were low-pGen clusters.

A remark on this clonotype: No antigen is known for it. No per-base quality is available; no much larger clone lies one base away.

CDR1 and CDR2, per the germline V gene, are SGDLS and YYNGEE. V and J are trimmed by 7 bases and 2 bases, and the gene matches miss 13 bases of the junction. The CDR3 goes from the cysteine to the phenylalanine over 17 residues. The kept DNA is CDR3 alone, 51 bases in frame from the first base. The specimen was blood. The receptor chain draws on TRBV9 and TRBJ2-7, with 12 bases matching TRBD2. The TCR comes from a human donor with active COVID-19. The nucleotide sequence reads as follows: TGTGCCAGCTCCGGGACAGCACTAGCGGGAGGCCCCTACGAGCAGTACTTC. This encodes CASSGTALAGGPYEQYF.